The clone carrying this TCR beta chain was counted once. This record belongs to a study of cytotoxic CD8 clonotypes in ibrutinib-treated CLL. Study-level information: After median approximately 74 months, approximately 14 stayed in remission, about 12 progressed; responses some 25 partial, 2 complete.

The CDR3 sequence is 17 residues long. Germline values: CDR1 SEHNR, CDR2 FQNEAQ (reference sequence). Trimming removed 4 bases from V and 4 bases from J; junction bases left unmatched: 7. Measured with immunoSEQ multiplex PCR; TCRdb has only the in-frame clones, and not every one. Of 200,000 or so clones listed, 75% to 85% are singletons. V is TRBV7-9 and J is TRBJ2-7; 16 nucleotides align to TRBD2. The source was PBMCs, collected after 12 months of ibrutinib treatment. The source of this sequence is a human donor with chronic lymphocytic leukemia. As DNA, the CDR3 is TGTGCCAGCAGCTCCCCCGGGACTAGCGGGAGGGCGTACGAGCAGTACTTC. It codes for CASSSPGTSGRAYEQYF. Combining the CDR3 with reference TRBV7-9 and TRBJ2-7 gives the whole variable domain DTGVSQNPRHKITKRGQNVTFRCDPISEHNRLYWYRQTLGQGPEFLTYFQNEAQLEKSRLLSDRFSAERPKGSFSTLEIQRTEQGDSAMYLCASSSPGTSGRAYEQYFGPGTRLTVT.